This T cell receptor (beta chain) was captured in a study of T-cell memory formation after mild COVID-19. Across the whole study: Clusters were largely donor specific.

This clonotype has at least ten counts. Germline lookup yields CDR1 SGDLS and CDR2 YYNGEE. With V trimmed by 3 bases and J by 3 bases, 6 bases remained unmatched. There are 15 residues in the CDR3. From the 5' RACE reads, TCRdb called clonotypes with MiXCR, one entry per CDR3 protein. The sample records about 140,000 distinct CDR3 sequences, around 13% being singletons. This sequence was found in an adult woman who had mild COVID-19 (a few samples of this study predate the infection). Cell type and time point are not known. Material for sequencing was PBMCs or a T cell subset sorted from them (not recorded which). This chain connects TRBV9 to TRBJ2-7; TRBD1 matches 10 bases. CDR3: CASSAMGDRGYEQYF. The CDR3 nucleotides read TGTGCCAGCAGCGCCATGGGGGACAGGGGCTACGAGCAGTACTTC.